This T cell receptor beta chain appears in the sequencing data of a study of T cell responses to AZD1222 COVID-19 vaccine. Germline V lookup: CDR1 SGHAT, CDR2 FQNNGV. The length of the CDR3 is 15 residues. Points on this clone: What it binds is unknown. The junction and the germline gene differ at one end; a read error may be behind it.

Whether given at about 4 or about 12 weeks, second doses were pooled. Study findings and constraints: A reported finding is that nearly half of spike-specific TCRs target unmutated variant regions. Vaccine-associated CD4 TCRs ranged over spike, dominating at 160-218 and 743-854. A mostly white British donor set with more females was recruited, and clonal diversity was possibly underestimated.

Sequencing was performed with immunoSEQ multiplex PCR; in TCRdb, only in-frame clones are kept and a portion is missing. The sample yields 150,000 to 200,000 clones, roughly nine tenths seen once. The sequence came from an adult who received the AZD1222 COVID-19 vaccine. Specimen: peripheral blood, collected 28 days after the second AZD1222 dose. The V call is TRBV11-2, the J call TRBJ2-1, with TRBD2 matching 11 bases. CDR3 protein: CASSISGRAYNEQFF. DNA for the CDR3: TGTGCCAGCAGCATTAGCGGGAGGGCCTATAATGAGCAGTTCTTC. Variable domain in full (rest from reference TRBV11-2 and TRBJ2-1): EAGVAQSPRYKIIEKRQSVAFWCNPISGHATLYWYQQILGQGPKLLIQFQNNGVVDDSQLPKDRFSAERLKGVDSTLKIQPAKLEDSAVYLCASSISGRAYNEQFFGPGTRLTVL.